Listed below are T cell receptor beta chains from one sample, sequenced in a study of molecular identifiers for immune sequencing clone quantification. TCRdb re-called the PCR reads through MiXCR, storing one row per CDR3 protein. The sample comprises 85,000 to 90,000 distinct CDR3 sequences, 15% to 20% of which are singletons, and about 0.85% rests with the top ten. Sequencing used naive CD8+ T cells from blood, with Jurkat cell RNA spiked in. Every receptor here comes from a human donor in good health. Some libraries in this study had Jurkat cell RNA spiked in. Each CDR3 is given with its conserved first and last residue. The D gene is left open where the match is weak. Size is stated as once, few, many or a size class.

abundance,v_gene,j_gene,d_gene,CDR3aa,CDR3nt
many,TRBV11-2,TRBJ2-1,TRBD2,CASSLPLAGEGEQFF,TGTGCCAGCAGCCTACCCCTAGCGGGAGAGGGTGAGCAGTTCTTC
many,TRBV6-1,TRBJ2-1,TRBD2,CASSELAGRSGYNEQFF,TGTGCCAGCAGTGAGCTAGCGGGAAGGTCAGGGTACAATGAGCAGTTCTTC
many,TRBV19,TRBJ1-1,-,CASTPWGSDTEAFF,TGTGCCAGTACCCCCTGGGGGTCTGACACTGAAGCTTTCTTT
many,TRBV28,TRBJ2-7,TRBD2,CASSPGLAGREQYF,TGTGCCAGCAGCCCGGGACTAGCCGGACGAGAGCAGTACTTC
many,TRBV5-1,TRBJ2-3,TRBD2,CASREGTSGGTDTQYF,TGCGCCAGCAGGGAGGGGACTAGCGGGGGCACAGATACGCAGTATTTT
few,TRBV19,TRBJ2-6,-,CASVLSSGASVLTF,TGTGCCAGTGTCTTGAGCTCTGGGGCCAGCGTCCTGACTTTC
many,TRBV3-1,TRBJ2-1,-,CASSHLAGTYNEQFF,TGTGCCAGCAGCCACCTCGCCGGGACTTACAATGAGCAGTTCTTC
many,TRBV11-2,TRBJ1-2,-,CASSLDDMGQGNGYTF,TGTGCCAGCAGCTTAGATGATATGGGGCAGGGTAATGGCTACACCTTC
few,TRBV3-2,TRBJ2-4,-,CASSQVSSGGPLAKNIQYF,TGTGCCAGCAGCCAAGTGAGTAGCGGGGGACCACTAGCCAAAAACATTCAGTACTTC
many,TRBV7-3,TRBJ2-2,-,CASSLGGNTGELFF,TGTGCCAGCAGCTTAGGGGGGAACACCGGGGAGCTGTTTTTT
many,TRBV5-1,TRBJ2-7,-,CASSLAWSYEQYF,TGCGCCAGCAGCTTGGCCTGGTCCTACGAGCAGTACTTC
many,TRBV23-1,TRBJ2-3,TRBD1,CASSHRRQGRTDTQYF,TGCGCCAGCAGTCACCGCCGACAGGGTCGCACAGATACGCAGTATTTT
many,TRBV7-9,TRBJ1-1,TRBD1,CASSFSSRDRETNTEAFF,TGTGCCAGCAGCTTTTCTAGCCGGGACAGGGAGACGAACACTGAAGCTTTCTTT